This record concerns one T cell receptor (beta chain) sequence. What it binds is not known. The CDR3 loop spans 17 amino acids. Germline V gene lookup returns CDR1 MNHNS and CDR2 SASEGT. V gave up 2 bases and J gave up 6 bases, with 19 bases separating them. Amplification yielded TCR beta CDR3 regions, with RNA transcripts as the source. During a first-round RT-PCR of the TCR CDR3, the HTBI primer set was used. TCRdb reprocessed the multiplex PCR reads via MiXCR and lists one record per CDR3 protein. The sample yields 450,000 to 650,000 distinct CDR3 sequences, roughly 18% seen once. The entry originates in a study of T cells in Graves' hyperthyroidism and ophthalmopathy. Study-wide results and caveats: Most expanded thyroid clonotypes above 0.001 also appeared in blood. From stable hyperthyroidism, ophthalmopathy was separated by a 13 V-J model.

The gene calls are TRBV6-1 and TRBJ2-2; maybe TRBD1 (5 bases). The clonotype comes from a young woman with Graves' ophthalmopathy. The specimen sequenced was blood. CDR3 in DNA: TGTGCCAGCAGTGAACACCTCAGGGTTGTCCCTGCCGGGGAGCTGTTTTTT. Residues: CASSEHLRVVPAGELFF.